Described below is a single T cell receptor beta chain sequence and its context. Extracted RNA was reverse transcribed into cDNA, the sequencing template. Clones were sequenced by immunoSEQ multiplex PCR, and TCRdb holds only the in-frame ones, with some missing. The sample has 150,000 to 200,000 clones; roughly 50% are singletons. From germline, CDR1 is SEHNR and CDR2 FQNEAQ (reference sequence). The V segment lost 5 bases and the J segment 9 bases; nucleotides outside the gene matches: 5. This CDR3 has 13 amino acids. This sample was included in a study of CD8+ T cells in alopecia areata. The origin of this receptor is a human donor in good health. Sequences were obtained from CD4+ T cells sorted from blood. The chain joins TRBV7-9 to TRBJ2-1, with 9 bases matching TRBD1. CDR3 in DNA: TGTGCCAGCAGCGGGACAGGGAGATTTGAGCAGTTCTTC. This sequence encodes CASSGTGRFEQFF.